The 20 T cell receptor beta chains below all came from one sample that was sequenced in a study of tumor-infiltrating lymphocytes in localized non-small cell lung cancer (dated by TCRdb to about 2021). Library prep was done by the immunoSEQ multiplex PCR assay. TCRdb obtained this table from immuneACCESS and retained in-frame rearrangements with V and J assigned. These tables miss some clones; where compared with another copy, unresolved V genes account for less than half of the shortfall, and the remainder is unexplained. Across this sample there are some 13,000 clones, with around 68% seen only once. The ten top clones hold roughly a tenth of the sample. The sample comprised uninvolved lung tissue not adjacent to the tumor. These receptors all come from a human donor with non-small cell lung cancer.

This sequence joins TRBV4-3 and TRBJ2-5; 13 positions agree with TRBD2. This CDR3 has 15 amino acids. V lost 4 bases to trimming and J lost 5 bases; unmatched junction nucleotides: 4. CDR1 and CDR2 (germline): LGHNA, YSLEER. CDR3 in amino acids: CASSRGLAGAETQYF. CDR3 DNA: TGCGCCAGCAGCCGCGGACTAGCGGGGGCTGAGACCCAGTACTTC.

The chain joins TRBV6-5 to TRBJ2-5; D gene ambiguous. Germline V gene sequence: CDR1 MNHEY, CDR2 SVGAGI. The CDR3 totals 13 residues. V was pared by 2 bases and J by 5 bases, with 9 bases between. This CDR3 is CASSYPTSETQYF. The CDR3 coding sequence is TGTGCCAGCAGTTACCCCACTTCGGAGACCCAGTACTTC.

The chain joins TRBV6-5 to TRBJ1-1; no firm D call. The V and J ends lost 0 bases and 6 bases respectively, with 11 bases between them. The germline CDR1 and CDR2 sequences are MNHEY and SVGAGI. The CDR3 loop spans 14 amino acids. The CDR3 is CASSYSFTGAEAFF. In DNA form, the CDR3 reads TGTGCCAGCAGTTACTCCTTCACCGGGGCTGAAGCTTTCTTT.

V gene TRBV7-2 combines with J gene TRBJ1-1; TRBD1 might be the D (6 bases). Germline lookup yields CDR1 SGHTA and CDR2 FQGNSA. Trimming pared 2 bases from V and 3 bases from J, leaving 19 bases between. The CDR3 is made up of 17 amino acids. Written as DNA, the CDR3 is TGTGCCAGCAGCTTACAACAGGGAATTGGGTGGTACACTGAAGCTTTCTTT. Its protein product is CASSLQQGIGWYTEAFF. Using reference TRBV7-2 and TRBJ1-1 for the parts outside the CDR3, the full variable domain is GAGVSQSPSNKVTEKGKDVELRCDPISGHTALYWYRQSLGQGLEFLIYFQGNSAPDKSGLPSDRFSAERTGGSVSTLTIQRTQQEDSAVYLCASSLQQGIGWYTEAFFGQGTRLTVV.

The V gene is TRBV28, the J gene TRBJ1-3; 8 positions agree with TRBD1. The CDR3 consists of 17 residues. Germline V gene data show CDR1 as MDHEN and CDR2 as SYDVKM. The V segment lost 6 bases and the J segment 0 bases; nucleotides outside the gene matches: 10. The DNA for the CDR3 is TGTGCCAGCAGCAGTCCGGGACAGGCGCTCTCTGGAAACACCATATATTTT. Its protein is CASSSPGQALSGNTIYF. Filled out from reference TRBV28 and TRBJ1-3, the complete variable domain reads DVKVTQSSRYLVKRTGEKVFLECVQDMDHENMFWYRQDPGLGLRLIYFSYDVKMKEKGDIPEGYSVSREKKERFSLILESASTNQTSMYLCASSSPGQALSGNTIYFGEGSWLTVV.

The chain employs TRBV28 and TRBJ1-5; D is undetermined. This CDR3 is 15 amino acids long. Trimming cost V 1 base and J 7 bases, with 14 bases left between them. Germline loops: CDR1 MDHEN, CDR2 SYDVKM. In DNA, the CDR3 is TGTGCCAGCAGTTTATCGGGGTTTCGGTACCAGCCCCAGCATTTT. Translating gives CASSLSGFRYQPQHF.

This rearrangement joins TRBV6-1 to TRBJ1-3, with D possibly being TRBD1 (6 bases). Germline V gene lookup returns CDR1 MNHNS and CDR2 SASEGT. CDR3 length: 14 amino acids. Trimming removed 6 bases from V and 3 bases from J, with 12 bases in between. CDR3 nucleotide sequence: TGTGCCAGCAGCCCTGGACAGATTGGAAACACCATATATTTT. Its protein is CASSPGQIGNTIYF.

The gene calls are TRBV27 and TRBJ2-7, with D perhaps TRBD2 (5 bases). Germline lookup yields CDR1 MNHEY and CDR2 SMNVEV (reference sequence). V was shortened by 3 bases and J by 1 base, with 13 bases between the two germline ends. The CDR3 covers 15 residues. For the CDR3, the DNA is TGTGCCAGCAGTTTTCGGGCGGGCAGATCCTACGAGCAGTACTTC. The encoded protein is CASSFRAGRSYEQYF.

The DNA for the CDR3 is TGTGCCAGCAGGTATGACAGCTACAATGAGCAGTTCTTC. Its translation: CASRYDSYNEQFF. The chain combines TRBV27 with TRBJ2-1, with D possibly TRBD1 on 5 matching bases. Germline CDR1 is MNHEY and CDR2 is SMNVEV (reference sequence). V lost 6 bases to trimming and J lost 3 bases, with 9 bases between them. This CDR3 is 13 amino acids long.

The chain joins TRBV28 to TRBJ2-7, with a tentative D call TRBD1 (5 bases). In germline, CDR1 is MDHEN, CDR2 SYDVKM. V lost 1 base, J lost 6 bases, and 10 bases lay in between. The CDR3 length is 13 residues. This chain's CDR3 is CASSLYGQGEQYV. The CDR3 DNA sequence: TGTGCCAGCAGTTTATATGGACAAGGCGAGCAGTACGTC.

This chain joins TRBV5-1 and TRBJ2-3; 13 positions match TRBD2. J gave up 5 bases and V 1 base, and 7 bases lay outside the gene matches. CDR3 length: 17 amino acids. In germline, CDR1 is SGHRS, CDR2 YFSETQ. CDR3 sequence reads: CASSLYWTSGGGDTQYF. The CDR3 nucleotides are TGCGCCAGCAGCTTGTATTGGACTAGCGGGGGAGGAGATACGCAGTATTTT.

The chain combines TRBV5-1 with TRBJ2-7; 10 nucleotides align to TRBD2. V shed 4 bases and J 2 bases; nucleotides not matched to a gene: 6. The CDR3 is 15 residues long. In germline, CDR1 is SGHRS, CDR2 YFSETQ. Here the CDR3 reads CASSPWTSGTYEQYF. As DNA, the CDR3 is TGCGCCAGCAGCCCATGGACTAGCGGAACCTACGAGCAGTACTTC. The variable domain in full, completed from reference TRBV5-1 and TRBJ2-7, reads KAGVTQTPRYLIKTRGQQVTLSCSPISGHRSVSWYQQTPGQGLQFLFEYFSETQRNKGNFPGRFSGRQFSNSRSEMNVSTLELGDSALYLCASSPWTSGTYEQYFGPGTRLTVT.

This chain connects TRBV6-5 to TRBJ2-5; D gene uncertain. Trimming stripped 2 bases from V and 4 bases from J, with 14 bases between. From germline, CDR1 is MNHEY and CDR2 SVGAGI. The CDR3 has 15 amino acids. The CDR3 loop reads CASSYRALGRETQYF. The CDR3, as DNA: TGTGCCAGCAGTTACCGGGCCCTAGGAAGAGAGACCCAGTACTTC.

This sequence joins TRBV9 and TRBJ2-5; TRBD2 matches 10 bases. V dropped 0 bases and J dropped 4; count of bases not matched to a gene: 9. Germline loops: CDR1 SGDLS, CDR2 YYNGEE. There are 17 residues in the CDR3. CDR3 region: CASSVGASGSLGETQYF. The CDR3 bases are TGTGCCAGCAGCGTAGGGGCTAGCGGGAGTCTCGGAGAGACCCAGTACTTC.

The genes are TRBV6-1 and TRBJ2-7; D not certain. The V and J ends lost 4 bases and 3 bases respectively, with 7 bases between them. CDR1 MNHNS and CDR2 SASEGT come from the germline V gene. The CDR3 is 12 residues long. Here the CDR3 reads CASSVRLYEQYV. The DNA of the CDR3 is TGTGCCAGCAGTGTCCGACTCTACGAGCAGTACGTC.

The V and J genes are TRBV7-9 and TRBJ1-3, with TRBD1 matching over 7 bases. Germline V gene lookup returns CDR1 SEHNR and CDR2 FQNEAQ (reference sequence). The CDR3 extends over 15 amino acids. The ends lost 4 bases at V and 2 bases at J; junction bases unmatched: 5. The CDR3 loop reads CASSSQGFTGNTIYF. The DNA for the CDR3 is TGTGCCAGCAGCTCACAGGGGTTTACTGGAAACACCATATATTTT.

This rearrangement joins TRBV27 to TRBJ2-1; 7 bases line up with TRBD2. The ends lost 1 base at V and 7 bases at J; junction bases unmatched: 13. CDR1 is MNHEY, CDR2 SMNVEV, per germline (reference sequence). The CDR3 sequence is 17 residues long. CDR3 nucleotides: TGTGCCAGCAGTTTATATAAAACTAGCGAGGTAACTAATGAGCAGTTCTTC. Translated: CASSLYKTSEVTNEQFF.

The chain uses TRBV5-5 and TRBJ1-3; the D is unclear. V was shortened by 4 bases and J by 0 bases, with 11 bases between the two germline ends. The CDR3 loop spans 15 amino acids. The germline V gene encodes CDR1 SGHKS and CDR2 YYEKEE (reference sequence). The DNA of the CDR3 is TGTGCCAGCAGCCAATTGGGAGGCTCTGGAAACACCATATATTTT. Protein product: CASSQLGGSGNTIYF. The full variable domain, rest sourced from reference TRBV5-5 and TRBJ1-3, is DAGVTQSPTHLIKTRGQQVTLRCSPISGHKSVSWYQQVLGQGPQFIFQYYEKEERGRGNFPDRFSARQFPNYSSELNVNALLLGDSALYLCASSQLGGSGNTIYFGEGSWLTVV.

This chain connects TRBV6-1 to TRBJ2-1, with 7 bases fitting TRBD1. The ends lost 6 bases at V and 6 bases at J; junction bases unmatched: 5. Germline lookup yields CDR1 MNHNS and CDR2 SASEGT. There are 13 residues in the CDR3. CDR3 sequence (DNA): TGTGCCAGCAGGCGACAGGGTGGCAATGAGCAGTTCTTC. The encoded protein is CASRRQGGNEQFF.

The CDR3 coding sequence is TGCGCCAGCAGTTTCACAGGGAACGAGCAGTACTTC. Its protein is CASSFTGNEQYF. The chain combines TRBV5-1 with TRBJ2-7; tentative D call: TRBD1 (6 bases). The CDR3 has 12 residues. Germline V CDR1 and CDR2: SGHRS, YFSETQ. Trimming shortened V by 5 bases and J by 5 bases, and 11 bases separated the two germline ends.